The following is a T cell receptor (beta chain) sequence with its context. The entry originates in a study of blood T cell repertoires in COVID-19. Sequenced by immunoSEQ multiplex PCR; TCRdb stores in-frame clones only, minus some. The data show around 80,000 clones, with about 80% seen just once and approximately 9.1% held by the top ten. This CDR3 spans 15 amino acids. Germline V gene sequence: CDR1 LGHDT, CDR2 YNNKEL (reference sequence). Trimming cost V 5 bases and J 6 bases; bases outside gene matches: 9. This TCR derives from a human donor in a cohort sampled during active COVID-19. The chain employs TRBV3-1 (or the pseudogene TRBV3-2) and TRBJ2-1; 8 nucleotides align to TRBD2. The sample taken for sequencing was peripheral blood. CDR3 DNA sequence: TGTGCCAGCAGCGAAACCGGGACTAGTATCAATGAGCAGTTCTTC. Amino acid sequence: CASSETGTSINEQFF.